This is a list of T cell receptor beta chains from one sample in a study of CD8 T cells in ankylosing spondylitis. TCRdb re-called the 5' RACE reads through MiXCR, storing one row per CDR3 protein. The sample contains around 25,000 distinct CDR3 sequences, about 17% of which appear only once. What was sequenced was blood. These receptors were taken from a male donor with ankylosing spondylitis or in good health (not recorded which). The conserved cysteine and the conserved F or W are not part of the CDR3 here. Fields, in order: clone size, J gene, V gene, CDR3 protein. For some rows the clone size is stated as once, few or many, or as a class when expanded; others skip it.

>few|TRBJ2-7|TRBV7-2
ASSSLDREGEQY
>few|TRBJ2-1|TRBV4-3
ASSPSGVGYNEQF
>many|TRBJ2-1|TRBV6-6
ASSYSGLAGAYNEQF
>NA|TRBJ2-1|TRBV6-6
ASRRTANSMDEQF
>many|TRBJ1-2|TRBV6-5
ASSYSKAHGDYGYT
>few|TRBJ2-5|TRBV29-1
SVRLADFQETQY
>NA|TRBJ2-5|TRBV29-1
SVVMRDKPFTRETQY
>few|TRBJ2-1|TRBV5-1
ASSSRLAGDIYNEQF
>many|TRBJ2-3|TRBV6-2/TRBV6-3
ASSRDFETDTQY
>few|TRBJ2-4|TRBV18
ASSPGPAKNIQY
>NA|TRBJ2-4|TRBV6-2/TRBV6-3
ASSYQVLGNIQY
>few|TRBJ2-2|TRBV6-6
ASSRLGGSGELF
>NA|TRBJ2-1|TRBV28
ASSFGLAAFNEQF
>few|TRBJ2-2|TRBV5-1
ASSVQNRDTGELF
>many|TRBJ2-3|TRBV2
ASRVPAAGVSLIPTDTQY